Listed below are T cell receptor beta chains from one sample, sequenced in a study of a mutant IDH1 vaccine in newly diagnosed glioma. Their recognized antigens are unknown. The assay was immunoSEQ multiplex PCR, and TCRdb's table has in-frame clones only and misses some. Among roughly 32,000 clones listed, just under 80% were seen once. This material consisted of PBMCs, taken from a glioma patient whose treatment included an IDH1 peptide vaccine. The source of these receptors is a man aged 35 to 55 with glioma. Some clones in this sample may be carry-over from other donors' samples. The CDR3 runs from the conserved cysteine through the conserved F or W.

CDR3: CASLIVGSTEAFF; V: TRBV7-8; length: 13
CDR3: CASSFREYTEAFF; V: TRBV5-5; length: 13
CDR3: CASGDPGREGGYTF; V: TRBV12-5; length: 14
CDR3: CASSQSKRTTNYGYTF; V: TRBV23-1; length: 16
CDR3: CASSEGTGGDEQYF; V: TRBV2; length: 14
CDR3: CASSRRLAGYGETQYF; V: TRBV11-1; length: 16
CDR3: CASDGVPGSTEAFF; V: TRBV21-1; length: 14
CDR3: CASSVERTDTQYF; V: TRBV6-4; length: 13
CDR3: CASSYSTGASEKLFF; V: TRBV6-5; length: 15
CDR3: CASSLGGNNYGYTF; V: TRBV28; length: 14
CDR3: CASSSQNIGELFF; V: TRBV11-2; length: 13
CDR3: CASSYDGETQYF; V: TRBV6-5; length: 12
CDR3: CASSDNYGYTF; V: TRBV2; length: 11
CDR3: CASSSRREDQPQHF; V: TRBV7-8; length: 14
CDR3: CASSLAGDQPQHF; V: TRBV5-1; length: 13
CDR3: CASSYPGQPQHF; V: TRBV6-5; length: 12
CDR3: CATSRDAGAEQPQHF; V: TRBV15; length: 15
CDR3: CAWSSGTGRAEAFF; V: TRBV30; length: 14
CDR3: CATSRDSSRFDSPLHF; V: TRBV15; length: 16
CDR3: CASSPLSPGAWGYTF; V: TRBV7-9; length: 15